This T cell receptor (beta chain) was recovered during a study of blood T cell repertoires in COVID-19 (TCRdb year 2020). Background on the whole study: Samples covering the acute and convalescent phases of COVID-19 were provided by collaborators in the United States, Italy and Spain. The prospective study material was composed of cDNA or gDNA derived from T cells, B-cell-depleted T cells, or PBMCs. Subjects who had been exposed to COVID-19, were actively infected with it, or had recovered from it provided the deeply sampled blood TCRbeta repertoires that made up the dataset. A freely available public database, intended as a resource for researchers studying the immune response to SARS-CoV-2, is where the repertoires were released. The samples were drawn from the first 160 participants of the ongoing ImmuneRACE study and from roughly 1,300 subjects provided by 6 global collaborators. Nearly every sample came with metadata listing a de-identified subject ID, COVID-19 status, age in years and sex. Where HLA class I and class II types were available, the types were taken from metadata supplied by the sample provider, not from assay-based typing. Overall results and qualifications from the work: The amount of clinical and demographic metadata varied by source and participant and was provided uncurated.

The immunoSEQ Assay, a bias-controlled multiplex PCR, was used to amplify TCRbeta CDR3 regions from genomic DNA. On the authors' methods: The number of nucleated cells in each sample was estimated by amplification of reference gene primers within the assay. Sequence reads were collapsed and filtered to measure the absolute abundance of every unique TCRbeta CDR3 rearrangement. For each sample, productive Simpson clonality was calculated by taking the square root of Simpson's diversity index across productive rearrangements. Drawn from immuneACCESS, this table holds only the in-frame rearrangements with V and J called that TCRdb kept. Clones are partly lost; checked studies trace under half to an unresolved V gene and leave the rest unexplained. That table is the source of V, J and clone size, and D and trimming were worked out from the DNA. The sample table lists fewer than 200,000 clones, about 81% of them with a count of one. The ten largest clonotypes hold approximately 8% of the sample.

Inclusive of the bounding cysteine and phenylalanine, the CDR3 is 15 residues long. Only the CDR3 portion is preserved as DNA: 45 bases, with reading frame beginning at the first base. The V end loses 5 bases and the J end loses 1 base, and a stretch of 12 bases separates them. As encoded in the germline V gene, CDR1 is LGHNT while CDR2 is FRNRAP. At one collaborating source in Seattle, patients were enrolled during active infection and were followed longitudinally through the course of disease. Collaborating institutions collected whole blood in K2EDTA tubes following their own protocols. Collaborator samples were shipped for TCRbeta analysis as frozen whole blood, isolated PBMCs, or DNA extracted from either sample type. Of note for this clone: The antigen it binds to is not known. No qualities accompany the bases; no much larger clone lies one base away.

The receptor was isolated from a woman aged 55-70 years with COVID-19, enrolled during active disease. The chain links TRBV12-5 with TRBJ2-1; 6 matching bases give a weak D call of TRBD2. The sequencing sample was made of peripheral blood. This receptor has the CDR3 CASGGDLGSYNEQFF. The DNA is TGTGCTAGTGGTGGGGACTTAGGATCCTACAATGAGCAGTTCTTC.